This entry lists 14 T cell receptor beta chains sequenced from one sample in a study of blood T cell repertoires in COVID-19. TCRdb's table, derived via immunoSEQ multiplex PCR, lists solely in-frame clones and lacks some. The table has approximately 270,000 clones, about 86% seen once. The sample was peripheral blood. Receptors were obtained from a man of 80 years or more with acute or convalescent COVID-19.

This clone was detected only a few times. The J gene is TRBJ1-5, the V gene TRBV7-8, with 10 bases aligning to TRBD1. CDR3 length: 17 residues. Germline V gives CDR1 SGHVS, CDR2 FQNEAQ. After removal of 0 bases from V and 1 base from J, the junction contained 3 bases not matched to a gene. The CDR3 is CASSLADRGRSNQPQHF. The CDR3, as DNA: TGTGCCAGCAGCTTAGCAGACAGGGGGCGAAGCAATCAGCCCCAGCATTTT.

The rearrangement uses TRBV19 and TRBJ2-7, with 8 bases matching TRBD2. V shed 5 bases, J shed 4 bases, and the junction held 7 bases outside the gene matches. The germline V gene has CDR1 LNHDA and CDR2 SQIVND (reference sequence). The CDR3 has 14 amino acids. As DNA, the CDR3 is TGTGCCAGTAGTCGCCGGGAGGGAGAGTACGAGCAGTACTTC. Its translation: CASSRREGEYEQYF.

This clone was recorded a few times. V and J are TRBV7-2 and TRBJ1-1; TRBD1 matches at 7 bases. Trimming cost V 1 base and J 4 bases; bases outside gene matches: 0. Germline-derived CDR1 and CDR2 are SGHTA and FQGNSA. The CDR3 is 13 residues long. The CDR3 loop reads CASSLDRGTEAFF. CDR3 nucleotide sequence: TGTGCCAGCAGCTTAGACAGGGGCACTGAAGCTTTCTTT.

This chain links TRBV3-1 (or the pseudogene TRBV3-2) with TRBJ1-6, with D perhaps matching TRBD1 (5 bases). Germline V lookup: CDR1 LGHDT, CDR2 YNNKEL (reference sequence). V was trimmed by 4 bases and J by 1 base, leaving 11 bases between them. The CDR3 runs to 16 residues. CDR3 in amino acids: CASSPLGGSYNSPLHF. The CDR3 bases are TGTGCCAGCAGCCCGCTGGGGGGTTCCTATAATTCACCCCTCCACTTT.

This chain joins TRBV3-1 (or the pseudogene TRBV3-2) and TRBJ2-3; D is perhaps TRBD1 (5 bases). From germline, CDR1 is LGHDT and CDR2 YNNKEL (reference sequence). The CDR3 covers 13 residues. With 1 base removed from V and 11 bases from J, the gap between germline ends came to 13 bases. In DNA form, the CDR3 reads TGTGCCAGCAGCCAAGGGAAGGTTACAGGGCAGTATTTT. It encodes CASSQGKVTGQYF.

This chain connects TRBV5-4 to TRBJ1-4; a weak D match, TRBD1 (6 bases). The CDR3 contains 15 residues. V lost 0 bases, J lost 5 bases, and 11 bases lay in between. Germline assignment: CDR1 SGHNT and CDR2 YYREEE (reference sequence). The CDR3 loop reads CASSLGPGTNEKLFF. In nucleotides, the CDR3 is TGTGCCAGCAGCTTGGGTCCGGGGACAAATGAAAAACTGTTTTTT. Complete variable domain (other parts from reference TRBV5-4 and TRBJ1-4): ETGVTQSPTHLIKTRGQQVTLRCSSQSGHNTVSWYQQALGQGPQFIFQYYREEENGRGNFPPRFSGLQFPNYSSELNVNALELDDSALYLCASSLGPGTNEKLFFGSGTQLSVL.

In DNA, the CDR3 is TGTGCCAGTAGTGTATCGGGACAGGGGCCCTACGAGCAGTACTTC. It is translated as CASSVSGQGPYEQYF. This rearrangement joins TRBV19 to TRBJ2-7; 10 positions match TRBD1. This CDR3 is built from 15 residues. CDR1 and CDR2 (germline): LNHDA, SQIVND (reference sequence). Trimming removed 5 bases from V and 2 bases from J; junction bases left unmatched: 6.

The sample holds one count of this clone. The chain is built from TRBV24-1 and TRBJ2-2; D perhaps matches TRBD2 (6 bases). The germline gives CDR1 KGHDR, CDR2 SFDVKD. The CDR3 totals 16 residues. V lost 5 bases and J lost 0, with 12 bases in between. The CDR3, as DNA: TGTGCCACCAGTGGGGGCCGGGACTCGAACACCGGGGAGCTGTTTTTT. Translated: CATSGGRDSNTGELFF.

The chain combines TRBV5-6 with TRBJ1-5; unclear D gene. The CDR3 covers 18 residues. V gave up 3 bases and J gave up 0 bases, with 19 bases separating them. Per the germline V gene, CDR1 is SGHDT and CDR2 is YYEEEE. CDR3 loop: CASSSSALGSYSNQPQHF. CDR3 coding DNA: TGTGCCAGCAGCTCGTCGGCCCTGGGGAGCTATAGCAATCAGCCCCAGCATTTT.

The CDR3 is CASSLALEGGLVLEAFF. CDR3 nucleotides: TGTGCCAGCAGCTTAGCCCTAGAAGGCGGGCTGGTACTTGAAGCTTTCTTT. V gene TRBV7-8 combines with J gene TRBJ1-1; no clear D gene. The CDR3 spans 17 residues. Germline V gene sequence: CDR1 SGHVS, CDR2 FQNEAQ. Trimming took off 0 bases at V and 7 bases at J, with 21 bases between the two ends.

V usage is TRBV18 and J usage is TRBJ2-7; TRBD2 might be the D (5 bases). The CDR3 covers 15 residues. Between the trimmed V and J ends, which lost 4 bases and 3 bases, there was a span of 16 bases. Germline V lookup: CDR1 KGHSH, CDR2 LQKENI. This CDR3 reads CASSLLAEGYYEQYF. The DNA for the CDR3 is TGTGCCAGCTCACTACTCGCCGAGGGATACTACGAGCAGTACTTC. The complete variable domain, with remaining parts taken from reference TRBV18 and TRBJ2-7, reads NAGVMQNPRHLVRRRGQEARLRCSPMKGHSHVYWYRQLPEEGLKFMVYLQKENIIDESGMPKERFSAEFPKEGPSILRIQQVVRGDSAAYFCASSLLAEGYYEQYFGPGTRLTVT.

The rearrangement joins TRBV2 to TRBJ1-2, with a tentative D call TRBD1 (5 bases). The V and J ends lost 8 bases and 8 bases respectively, with 15 bases between them. The CDR3 spans 12 residues. Germline assignment: CDR1 SNHLY and CDR2 FYNNEI. CDR3 bases: TGTGCCAGCCCGGGGGGGGACGGCGGCTACACCTTC. Translated, it gives CASPGGDGGYTF.

J is TRBJ2-4 and V is TRBV6-2 or TRBV6-3; perhaps TRBD2 as D (5 bases). Trimming took off 6 bases at V and 1 base at J, with 19 bases between the two ends. Germline V gene sequence: CDR1 MNHEY, CDR2 SVGEGT. CDR3 length: 17 amino acids. The CDR3 DNA follows: TGTGCCAGCAGCCCTTTGGACTCCCTTGGTGCCAAAAACATTCAGTACTTC. Residues: CASSPLDSLGAKNIQYF.

The CDR3 protein is CASSRGQGARGPNTGELFF. The CDR3, as DNA: TGTGCCAGCAGTCGAGGACAGGGGGCGCGAGGTCCAAACACCGGGGAGCTGTTTTTT. V usage is TRBV28 and J usage is TRBJ2-2; TRBD1 matches at 11 bases. The CDR3 covers 19 residues. Trimming at V came to 5 bases and at J to 2 bases, leaving 13 bases not matched to a gene. Germline loops: CDR1 MDHEN, CDR2 SYDVKM.